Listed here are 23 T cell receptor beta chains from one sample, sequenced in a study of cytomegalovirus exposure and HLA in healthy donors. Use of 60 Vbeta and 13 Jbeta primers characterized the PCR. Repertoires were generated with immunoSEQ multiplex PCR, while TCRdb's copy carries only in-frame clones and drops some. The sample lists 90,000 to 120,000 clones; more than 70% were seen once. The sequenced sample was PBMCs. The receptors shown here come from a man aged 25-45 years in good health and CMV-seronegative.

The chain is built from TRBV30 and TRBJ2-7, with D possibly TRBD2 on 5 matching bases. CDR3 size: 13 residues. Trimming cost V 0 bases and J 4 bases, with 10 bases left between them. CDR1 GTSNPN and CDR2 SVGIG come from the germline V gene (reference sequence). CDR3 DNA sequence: TGTGCCTGGAGTGTCGCAGGAGGTTACGAGCAGTACTTC. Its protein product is CAWSVAGGYEQYF.

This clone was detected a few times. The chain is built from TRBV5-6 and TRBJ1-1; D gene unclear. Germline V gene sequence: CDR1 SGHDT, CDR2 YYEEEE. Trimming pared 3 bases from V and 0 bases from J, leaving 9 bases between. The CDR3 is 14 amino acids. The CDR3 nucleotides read TGTGCCAGCAGCTCTATATCCTTGAACACTGAAGCTTTCTTT. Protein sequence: CASSSISLNTEAFF.

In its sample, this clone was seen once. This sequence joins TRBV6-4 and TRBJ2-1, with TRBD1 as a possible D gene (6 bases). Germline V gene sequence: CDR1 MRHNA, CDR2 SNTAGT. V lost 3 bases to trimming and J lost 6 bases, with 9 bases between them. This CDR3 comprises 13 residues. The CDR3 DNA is TGTGCCAGCAGTGAACAGGGATCCAATGAGCAGTTCTTC. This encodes CASSEQGSNEQFF.

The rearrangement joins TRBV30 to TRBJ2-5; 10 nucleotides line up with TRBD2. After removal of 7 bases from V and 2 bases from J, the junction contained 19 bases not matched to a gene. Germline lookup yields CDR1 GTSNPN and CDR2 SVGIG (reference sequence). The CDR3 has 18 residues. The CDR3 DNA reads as TGTGCCTCCAACCGGGGGATAGCGGGAGGCCTACCACAAGAGACCCAGTACTTC. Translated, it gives CASNRGIAGGLPQETQYF. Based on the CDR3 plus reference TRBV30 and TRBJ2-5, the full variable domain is SQTIHQWPATLVQPVGSPLSLECTVEGTSNPNLYWYRQAAGRGLQLLFYSVGIGQISSEVPQNLSASRPQDRQFILSSKKLLLSDSGFYLCASNRGIAGGLPQETQYFGPGTRLLVL.

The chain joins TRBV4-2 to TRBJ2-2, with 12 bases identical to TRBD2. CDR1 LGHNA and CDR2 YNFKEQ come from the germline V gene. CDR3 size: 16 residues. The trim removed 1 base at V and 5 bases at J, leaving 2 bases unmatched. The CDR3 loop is CASSQAGLAGTGELFF. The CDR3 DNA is TGTGCCAGCAGCCAAGCGGGACTAGCGGGTACCGGGGAGCTGTTTTTT.

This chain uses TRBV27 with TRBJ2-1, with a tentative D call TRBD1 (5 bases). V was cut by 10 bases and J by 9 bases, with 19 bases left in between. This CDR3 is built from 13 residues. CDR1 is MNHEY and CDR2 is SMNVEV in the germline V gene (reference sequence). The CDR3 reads CATRSAGPGEQFF. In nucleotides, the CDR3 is TGTGCCACCCGATCGGCAGGGCCTGGTGAGCAGTTCTTC.

The DNA for the CDR3 is TGCGCCAGCAGCAAGGGACAGGGTACCACTGAAGCTTTCTTT. This encodes CASSKGQGTTEAFF. The chain combines TRBV4-1 with TRBJ1-1; 9 nucleotides match TRBD1. Unmatched junction bases numbered 5, after V lost 5 bases and J lost 4 bases. Germline assignment: CDR1 MGHRA and CDR2 YSYEKL. The CDR3 spans 14 residues.

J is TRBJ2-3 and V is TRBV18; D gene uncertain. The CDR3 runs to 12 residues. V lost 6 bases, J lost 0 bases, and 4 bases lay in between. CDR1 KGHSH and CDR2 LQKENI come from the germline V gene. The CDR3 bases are TGTGCCAGCTCCTCTAGCACAGATACGCAGTATTTT. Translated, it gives CASSSSTDTQYF.

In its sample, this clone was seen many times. CDR3 sequence reads: CASSLVTGGEGNEQYF. For the CDR3, the DNA is TGTGCCAGCAGTTTAGTCACAGGGGGCGAGGGTAACGAGCAGTACTTC. The chain is built from TRBV28 and TRBJ2-7; 9 positions agree with TRBD1. The CDR3 consists of 16 residues. Unmatched junction bases numbered 10, after V lost 2 bases and J lost 5 bases. Germline-derived CDR1 and CDR2 are MDHEN and SYDVKM.

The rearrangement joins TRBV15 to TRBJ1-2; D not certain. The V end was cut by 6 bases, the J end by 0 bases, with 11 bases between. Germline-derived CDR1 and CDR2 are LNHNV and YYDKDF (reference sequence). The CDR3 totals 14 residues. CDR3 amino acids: CATSRVITNYGYTF. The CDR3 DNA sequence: TGTGCCACCAGTCGAGTGATTACTAACTATGGCTACACCTTC.

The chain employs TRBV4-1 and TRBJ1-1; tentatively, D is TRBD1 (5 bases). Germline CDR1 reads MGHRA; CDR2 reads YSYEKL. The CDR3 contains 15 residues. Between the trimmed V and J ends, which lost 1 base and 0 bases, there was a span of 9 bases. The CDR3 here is CASSQGTQVNTEAFF. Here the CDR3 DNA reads TGCGCCAGCAGCCAAGGAACACAGGTGAACACTGAAGCTTTCTTT.

CDR3 protein: CASLGTPQETQYF. CDR3 DNA sequence: TGTGCCAGTCTCGGGACTCCCCAAGAGACCCAGTACTTC. The chain is built from TRBV2 and TRBJ2-5, with D maybe TRBD2 (6 bases). From germline, CDR1 is SNHLY and CDR2 FYNNEI. The CDR3 has 13 amino acids. V was cut by 9 bases and J by 1 base, with 12 bases left in between.

CDR3 amino acids: CASSTGTGYSPLHF. In DNA, the CDR3 is TGTGCCAGCAGCACCGGGACAGGGTATTCACCCCTCCACTTT. The chain combines TRBV14 with TRBJ1-6; 9 bases line up with TRBD1. The length of the CDR3 is 14 residues. Germline V gives CDR1 SGHDN, CDR2 FVKESK. V gave up 5 bases and J gave up 8 bases; unmatched junction bases: 4.

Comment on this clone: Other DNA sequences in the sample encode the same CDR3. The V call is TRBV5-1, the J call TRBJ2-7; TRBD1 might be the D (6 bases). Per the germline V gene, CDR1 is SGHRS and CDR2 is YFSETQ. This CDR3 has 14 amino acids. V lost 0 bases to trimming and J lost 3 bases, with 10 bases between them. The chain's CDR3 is CASSLGQGLYEQYF. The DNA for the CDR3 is TGCGCCAGCAGCTTGGGCCAGGGGCTCTACGAGCAGTACTTC.

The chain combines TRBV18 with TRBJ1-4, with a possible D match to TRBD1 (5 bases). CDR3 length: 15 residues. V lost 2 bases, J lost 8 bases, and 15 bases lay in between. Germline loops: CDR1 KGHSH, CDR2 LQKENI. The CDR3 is CASSPRLGLEEKLFF. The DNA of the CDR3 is TGTGCCAGCTCACCAAGGTTGGGACTTGAGGAAAAACTGTTTTTT. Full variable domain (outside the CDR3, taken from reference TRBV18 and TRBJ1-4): NAGVMQNPRHLVRRRGQEARLRCSPMKGHSHVYWYRQLPEEGLKFMVYLQKENIIDESGMPKERFSAEFPKEGPSILRIQQVVRGDSAAYFCASSPRLGLEEKLFFGSGTQLSVL.

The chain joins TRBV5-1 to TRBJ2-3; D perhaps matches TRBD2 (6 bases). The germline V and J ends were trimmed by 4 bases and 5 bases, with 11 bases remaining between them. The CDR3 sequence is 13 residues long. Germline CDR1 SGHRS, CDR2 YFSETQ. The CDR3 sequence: CASSNGGGDTQYF. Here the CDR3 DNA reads TGCGCCAGCAGCAACGGGGGAGGAGATACGCAGTATTTT.

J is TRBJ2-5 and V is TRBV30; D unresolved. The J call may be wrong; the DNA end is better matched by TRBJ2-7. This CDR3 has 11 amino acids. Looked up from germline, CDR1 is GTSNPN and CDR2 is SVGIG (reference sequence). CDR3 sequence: CAWSEEYEQYF. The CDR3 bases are TGTGCCTGGAGTGAAGAGTACGAGCAGTACTTC.

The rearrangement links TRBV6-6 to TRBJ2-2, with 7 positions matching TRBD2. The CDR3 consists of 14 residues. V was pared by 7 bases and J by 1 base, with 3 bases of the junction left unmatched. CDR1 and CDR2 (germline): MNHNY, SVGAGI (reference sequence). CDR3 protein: CASTGTMNTGELFF. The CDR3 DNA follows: TGTGCCAGCACCGGGACTATGAACACCGGGGAGCTGTTTTTT.

CDR3 nucleotides: TGTGCCAGTAGTATGGGCCTCGCAGTCTCCTACGAGCAGTACTTC. It yields the protein CASSMGLAVSYEQYF. The chain recombines TRBV19 with TRBJ2-7, with D uncertain. Trimming cost V 3 bases and J 0 bases, with 12 bases left between them. The CDR3 sequence is 15 residues long. Germline V gives CDR1 LNHDA, CDR2 SQIVND (reference sequence).

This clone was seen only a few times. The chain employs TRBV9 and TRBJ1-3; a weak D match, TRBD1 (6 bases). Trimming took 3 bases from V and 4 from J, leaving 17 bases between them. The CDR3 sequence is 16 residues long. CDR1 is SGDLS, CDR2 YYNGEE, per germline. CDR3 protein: CASSAEPGVNGNTIYF. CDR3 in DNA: TGTGCCAGCAGCGCTGAGCCAGGGGTTAACGGAAACACCATATATTTT.

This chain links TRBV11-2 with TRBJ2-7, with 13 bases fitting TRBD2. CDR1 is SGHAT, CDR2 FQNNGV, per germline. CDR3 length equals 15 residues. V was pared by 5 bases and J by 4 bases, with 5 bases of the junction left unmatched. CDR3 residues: CASSETSGRSYEQYF. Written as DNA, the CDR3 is TGTGCCAGCAGCGAGACTAGCGGGAGGTCATACGAGCAGTACTTC.

CDR3 nucleotides: TGTGCCAGCAGCGTAGCTGTGACAGGGCTCCACACTGAAGCTTTCTTT. Its translation is CASSVAVTGLHTEAFF. J is TRBJ1-1 and V is TRBV9; 7 nucleotides line up with TRBD1. Germline V CDR1 and CDR2: SGDLS, YYNGEE. V trimming: 0 bases; J trimming: 3 bases; junction bases outside the gene matches: 8. The CDR3 loop spans 16 amino acids.

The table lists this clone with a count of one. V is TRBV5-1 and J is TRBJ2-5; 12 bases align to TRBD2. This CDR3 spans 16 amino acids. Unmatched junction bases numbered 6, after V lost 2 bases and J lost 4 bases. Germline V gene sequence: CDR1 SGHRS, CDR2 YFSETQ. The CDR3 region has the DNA TGCGCCAGCAGCTTCTCTAGCGGGGGGGCCGGAGAGACCCAGTACTTC. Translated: CASSFSSGGAGETQYF.